A single sample gave rise to the 23 T cell receptor beta chains below, sequenced in a study of shared clonotypes between healthy human individuals. Terminally differentiated effector memory CD45RA+ cells were excluded by CCR7 positive selection of CD45RO-negative cells. TCRdb's copy holds only in-frame clones and misses some; the assay was immunoSEQ multiplex PCR. The table shows around 2,000,000 clones, with 85% to 95% occurring only once. Input material: naive CD8+ T cells from PBMCs. The source of these receptors is a man between 18 and 35 years old in good health. Some clones in this sample may be carry-over from other donors' samples.

The V and J genes are TRBV7-8 and TRBJ1-3; D not resolved. The CDR3 has 16 residues. V lost 5 bases, J lost 0 bases, and 14 bases lay in between. Germline loops: CDR1 SGHVS, CDR2 FQNEAQ. As DNA, the CDR3 is TGTGCCAGCAGCCCCCCGAATACTGTCTCTGGAAACACCATATATTTT. Protein: CASSPPNTVSGNTIYF.

DNA of the CDR3: TGTGCCAGCGGGATAGACCAGCCCCAGCATTTT. Translation: CASGIDQPQHF. The V and J genes are TRBV6-5 and TRBJ1-5; no clear D gene. Germline V lookup: CDR1 MNHEY, CDR2 SVGAGI. This CDR3 spans 11 amino acids. The V end was cut by 8 bases, the J end by 7 bases, with 9 bases between.

This chain uses TRBV4-1 with TRBJ2-7; D tentatively reads TRBD1 or TRBD2 (6 bases each). Germline V lookup: CDR1 MGHRA, CDR2 YSYEKL. Trimming left V 1 base short and J 1 base short, with 20 bases between. The CDR3 loop spans 18 amino acids. The CDR3 DNA is TGCGCCAGCAGCCAAGGTAGAGGGGGGAAAGTTGGGTCCTACGAGCAGTACTTC. Translating gives CASSQGRGGKVGSYEQYF.

This clone was observed once. V usage is TRBV5-6 and J usage is TRBJ2-1, with unresolved D. V shed 7 bases and J shed 3 bases, with 8 bases lying between them. CDR3 length: 12 amino acids. Germline V gene data show CDR1 as SGHDT and CDR2 as YYEEEE. Here the CDR3 DNA reads TGTGCCAGCGGCACGAACTACAATGAGCAGTTCTTC. Translation gives CASGTNYNEQFF. Full variable domain (missing parts from reference TRBV5-6 and TRBJ2-1): DAGVTQSPTHLIKTRGQQVTLRCSPKSGHDTVSWYQQALGQGPQFIFQYYEEEERQRGNFPDRFSGHQFPNYSSELNVNALLLGDSALYLCASGTNYNEQFFGPGTRLTVL.

The CDR3, as DNA: TGTGCCAGCAGCCAAGATCGTTATAGCGGGAGTCTGGTCGGGGAGCTGTTTTTT. This codes for CASSQDRYSGSLVGELFF. The rearrangement uses TRBV4-2 and TRBJ2-2; 9 bases are shared with TRBD2. The germline gives CDR1 LGHNA, CDR2 YNFKEQ. The CDR3 length is 18 residues. Trimming cost V 0 bases and J 7 bases; bases outside gene matches: 12.

The chain employs TRBV25-1 and TRBJ1-4; TRBD1 matches 7 bases. Germline-derived CDR1 and CDR2 are MGHDK and SYGVNS. The V gene end was trimmed by 2 bases and the J gene end by 2 bases; junction bases not matched to a gene: 2. This CDR3 has 15 amino acids. In DNA form, the CDR3 reads TGTGCCAGCAGTGAAAGGGGACAGACTAATGAAAAACTGTTTTTT. This translates into CASSERGQTNEKLFF.

V gene TRBV4-1 combines with J gene TRBJ2-2; D is undetermined. The V end was cut by 6 bases, the J end by 4 bases, with 18 bases between. The CDR3 runs 16 residues. From germline, CDR1 is MGHRA and CDR2 YSYEKL. CDR3 nucleotide sequence: TGCGCCAGCAGGCCAAGGATGCTAGGAACCACCGGGGAGCTGTTTTTT. Translated: CASRPRMLGTTGELFF.

The chain couples TRBV6-1 to TRBJ2-7; 7 bases agree with TRBD2. Germline values: CDR1 MNHNS, CDR2 SASEGT. The CDR3 loop spans 12 amino acids. The CDR3 region has the DNA TGTCCCCTAGCGGCCCCTTCCTACGAGCAGTACTTC. Its translation: CPLAAPSYEQYF.

The gene calls are TRBV7-3 and TRBJ1-3, with 9 bases that match TRBD1. The CDR3 length is 18 residues. Per the germline V gene, CDR1 is SGHTA and CDR2 is FQGTGA. Trimming at V came to 4 bases and at J to 5 bases, leaving 15 bases not matched to a gene. This CDR3 is CASSYPGQGLRGRNTIYF. Here the CDR3 DNA reads TGTGCCAGCAGCTACCCGGGACAGGGACTCCGTGGCAGAAACACCATATATTTT.

This clone was detected only a few times. The V call is TRBV13, the J call TRBJ1-1, with D perhaps TRBD1 (6 bases). Germline CDR1 reads PRHDT; CDR2 reads FYEKMQ (reference sequence). V lost 4 bases and J 7 bases, leaving 10 bases between the germline ends. The CDR3 sequence is 12 residues long. For the CDR3, the DNA is TGTGCCAGCAGCTCCAACAGGGTTGAAGCTTTCTTT. Protein: CASSSNRVEAFF.

This clone appeared a single time. This chain links TRBV28 with TRBJ2-1; TRBD2 is a possible D gene (6 bases). V was cut by 8 bases and J by 5 bases, with 19 bases left in between. The CDR3 covers 15 residues. Germline loops: CDR1 MDHEN, CDR2 SYDVKM. The CDR3 region has the DNA TGTGCCAGCGGTACCGCTACGGGACTCGACAATGAGCAGTTCTTC. Protein sequence: CASGTATGLDNEQFF.

The V call is TRBV9, the J call TRBJ2-1, with 11 bases matching TRBD2. Looked up from germline, CDR1 is SGDLS and CDR2 is YYNGEE. V trimming: 3 bases; J trimming: 8 bases; junction bases outside the gene matches: 10. This CDR3 comprises 16 residues. CDR3 sequence: CASSATSGRIGDEQFF. CDR3 nucleotides: TGTGCCAGCAGCGCCACTAGCGGGAGAATCGGCGATGAGCAGTTCTTC.

The chain is built from TRBV7-8 and TRBJ2-7; D is undetermined. In germline, CDR1 is SGHVS, CDR2 FQNEAQ. Trimming took 1 base from V and 3 from J, leaving 13 bases between them. This CDR3 spans 15 amino acids. CDR3 DNA: TGTGCCAGCAGCTTAGGGGCCAACTCAGACTACGAGCAGTACTTC. This translates into CASSLGANSDYEQYF.

The gene calls are TRBV19 and TRBJ2-7; no definite D call. The CDR3 extends over 13 amino acids. Deletions cut 1 base from V and 3 bases from J, with 7 bases between. Germline V gene data show CDR1 as LNHDA and CDR2 as SQIVND (reference sequence). The CDR3 DNA reads TGTGCCAGTAGTATAGGCCACGGCTACGAGCAGTACTTC. Protein: CASSIGHGYEQYF.

The chain links TRBV5-6 to TRBJ2-7, with TRBD1 matching over 8 bases. The CDR3 length is 15 residues. CDR1 and CDR2 (germline): SGHDT, YYEEEE. Germline trimming cut 4 bases from V and 2 bases from J; bases unmatched to any gene: 8. The CDR3 here is CASSGTRDRPYEQYF. The CDR3 nucleotides are TGTGCCAGCAGCGGAACCCGGGACAGGCCCTACGAGCAGTACTTC.

This clone has a handful of counts. Other nucleotide sequences in the sample specify the same CDR3. This sequence joins TRBV10-3 and TRBJ2-7, with D hard to call. CDR1 and CDR2 from the germline V gene are ENHRY and SYGVKD. CDR3 size: 11 residues. The V gene lost 2 bases and the J gene lost 4 bases, with 3 bases spanning the gap. In DNA form, the CDR3 reads TGTGCCATCAGTGAGGATTACGAGCAGTACTTC. Protein product: CAISEDYEQYF.

The rearrangement links TRBV29-1 to TRBJ1-3, with D uncertain. The CDR3 is made up of 13 amino acids. Germline V gene sequence: CDR1 SQVTM, CDR2 ANQGSEA. V lost 5 bases, J lost 4 bases, and 12 bases lay in between. The CDR3 DNA sequence: TGCAGCGTTACGCCCCCACTCGGAAACACCATATATTTT. Translating gives CSVTPPLGNTIYF.

The chain is built from TRBV9 and TRBJ2-1; D is unclear. The V gene lost 0 bases and the J gene lost 5 bases, with 6 bases spanning the gap. Looked up from germline, CDR1 is SGDLS and CDR2 is YYNGEE. The CDR3 covers 13 residues. CDR3 protein: CASSVARNNEQFF. The CDR3 bases are TGTGCCAGCAGCGTAGCCCGGAACAATGAGCAGTTCTTC.

The V call is TRBV7-3, the J call TRBJ2-7, with TRBD1 as a possible D gene (5 bases). The CDR3 loop spans 15 amino acids. The germline V and J ends were trimmed by 5 bases and 0 bases, with 14 bases remaining between them. Per the germline V gene, CDR1 is SGHTA and CDR2 is FQGTGA. The CDR3 protein is CASSLDSLGSYEQYF. The CDR3 DNA reads TGTGCCAGCAGCCTAGACAGCCTCGGCTCCTACGAGCAGTACTTC.

V usage is TRBV4-3 and J usage is TRBJ2-7; D assignment may be TRBD1 or TRBD2 (6 bases each). The CDR3 spans 15 residues. V was clipped by 0 bases and J by 3 bases, with 12 bases between them. Germline loops: CDR1 LGHNA, CDR2 YSLEER. Written as DNA, the CDR3 is TGCGCCAGCAGCCAAGATTGGGGGGCGGTCTACGAGCAGTACTTC. It yields the protein CASSQDWGAVYEQYF.

The V and J genes are TRBV9 and TRBJ2-5, with D perhaps TRBD2 (6 bases). The germline V gene has CDR1 SGDLS and CDR2 YYNGEE. This CDR3 has 15 residues. Trimming cost V 2 bases and J 4 bases, with 15 bases left between them. The CDR3 DNA reads as TGTGCCAGCAGCGTTGACGGGAGAGGTCGAGAGACCCAGTACTTC. Translated, it gives CASSVDGRGRETQYF. The entire variable domain, with the rest obtained from reference TRBV9 and TRBJ2-5, is as follows: DSGVTQTPKHLITATGQRVTLRCSPRSGDLSVYWYQQSLDQGLQFLIQYYNGEERAKGNILERFSAQQFPDLHSELNLSSLELGDSALYFCASSVDGRGRETQYFGPGTRLLVL.

V and J are TRBV27 and TRBJ2-1; 9 positions agree with TRBD1. The V gene end was trimmed by 6 bases and the J gene end by 2 bases; junction bases not matched to a gene: 2. The CDR3 sequence is 14 residues long. In germline, CDR1 is MNHEY, CDR2 SMNVEV (reference sequence). CDR3 amino acids: CASSRQGAYNEQFF. In nucleotides, the CDR3 is TGTGCCAGCAGCCGACAGGGGGCCTACAATGAGCAGTTCTTC.

This clone appeared a few times. The genes are TRBV6-6 and TRBJ1-1; D uncertain. The CDR3 sequence is 14 residues long. V lost 7 bases to trimming and J lost 3 bases, with 15 bases between them. Germline-derived CDR1 and CDR2 are MNHNY and SVGAGI (reference sequence). CDR3 bases: TGTGCCAGCATCCCCGGAGGTTTTTACACTGAAGCTTTCTTT. It codes for CASIPGGFYTEAFF.